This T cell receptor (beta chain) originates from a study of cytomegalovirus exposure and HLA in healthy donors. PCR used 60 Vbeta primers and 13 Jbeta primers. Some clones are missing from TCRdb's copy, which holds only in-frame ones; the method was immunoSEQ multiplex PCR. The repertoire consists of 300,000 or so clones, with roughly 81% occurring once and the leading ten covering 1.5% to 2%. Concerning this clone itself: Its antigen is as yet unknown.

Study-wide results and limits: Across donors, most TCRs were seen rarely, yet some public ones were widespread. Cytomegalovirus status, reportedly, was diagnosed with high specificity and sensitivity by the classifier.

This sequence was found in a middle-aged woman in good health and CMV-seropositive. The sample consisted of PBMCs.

The CDR3 is CASSPLGGSGANVLTF. The CDR3 coding sequence is TGTGCCAGCAGCCCCCTGGGGGGCTCTGGGGCCAACGTCCTGACTTTC. V gene TRBV7-6 combines with J gene TRBJ2-6, with D possibly TRBD2 on 6 matching bases. Trimming shortened V by 5 bases and J by 0 bases, and 11 bases separated the two germline ends. The germline CDR1 and CDR2 sequences are SGHVS and FNYEAQ. The CDR3 totals 16 residues.